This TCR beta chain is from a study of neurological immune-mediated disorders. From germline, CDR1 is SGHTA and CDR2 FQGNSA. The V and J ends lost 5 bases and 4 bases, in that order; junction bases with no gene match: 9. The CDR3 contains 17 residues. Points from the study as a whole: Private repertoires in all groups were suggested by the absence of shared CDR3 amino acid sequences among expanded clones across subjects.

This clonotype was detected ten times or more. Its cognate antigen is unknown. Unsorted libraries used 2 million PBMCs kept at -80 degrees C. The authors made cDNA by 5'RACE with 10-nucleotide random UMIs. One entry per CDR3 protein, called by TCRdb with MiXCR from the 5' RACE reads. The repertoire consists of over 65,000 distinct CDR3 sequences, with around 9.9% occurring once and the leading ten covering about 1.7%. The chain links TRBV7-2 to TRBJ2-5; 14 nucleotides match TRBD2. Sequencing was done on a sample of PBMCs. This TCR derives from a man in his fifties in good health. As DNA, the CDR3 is TGTGCCAGCAGCCCGCCCCGACTAGCGGGGGGGGGAGAGACCCAGTACTTC. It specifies CASSPPRLAGGGETQYF.